The sequence of this TCR beta chain was determined in a study of prognosis after radiotherapy for stage I lung cancer. This clonotype has a handful of counts. Other malignancies, prior chemotherapy and prior radiotherapy were absent in all patients, each of whom was node-negative on CT and PET/CT. Two rounds of multiplex PCR amplified TCR beta CDR3 from genomic DNA. Individual primers that were specific to each TRBV and TRBJ gene served in first-round PCR. TCRdb passed the multiplex PCR reads through MiXCR, listing each CDR3 protein once. The profile covers roughly 12,000 distinct CDR3 sequences, with 35% appearing a single time and roughly 50% taken by the ten largest. The CDR3 contains 18 residues. V lost 5 bases and J lost 2; bases outside the gene matches: 13. Per germline, CDR1 SGHNT and CDR2 YYREEE (reference sequence).

The clonotype comes from a donor aged 50 or older with non-small cell lung cancer. The chain combines TRBV5-4 with TRBJ2-5; 12 bases fit TRBD2. The material was PBMCs, obtained before or after stereotactic body radiation therapy (not recorded which). This chain's CDR3 is CASRPGTSGPRGQETQYF. CDR3 bases: TGTGCCAGCAGACCAGGGACTAGCGGGCCCCGGGGTCAAGAGACCCAGTACTTC. Full variable domain (rest looked up from reference TRBV5-4 and TRBJ2-5): ETGVTQSPTHLIKTRGQQVTLRCSSQSGHNTVSWYQQALGQGPQFIFQYYREEENGRGNFPPRFSGLQFPNYSSELNVNALELDDSALYLCASRPGTSGPRGQETQYFGPGTRLLVL.